Listed below are T cell receptor beta chains from one sample, sequenced in a study of blood T cell repertoires in COVID-19. TCRdb's table, derived via immunoSEQ multiplex PCR, lists solely in-frame clones and lacks some. This table holds 190,000 or so clones, 86% found once. The specimen was PBMCs or T cells enriched from blood (not recorded which). The receptor source for this set is a woman aged 30 to 39 who had recovered from COVID-19. Both conserved end residues are part of each CDR3. A D gene is named only where the DNA matches it firmly. The listing skips clone size in some rows; elsewhere it reads once, few, many or a size class.

D gene,J gene,clone size,V gene,CDR3 DNA,CDR3 protein
-,TRBJ1-2,-,TRBV10-3,TGTGCCATCAGTGATGACAGAGGCTATGGCTACACCTTC,CAISDDRGYGYTF
-,TRBJ1-1,-,TRBV29-1,TGCAGCGTGGAAACAGGGATTACTGAAGCTTTCTTT,CSVETGITEAFF
-,TRBJ1-1,-,TRBV30,TGTGCCTGGAGGGAGGGGACGGAGGACACTGAAGCTTTCTTT,CAWREGTEDTEAFF
-,TRBJ1-5,-,TRBV19,TGTGCCAGTAGGACTCGACAGGGCAATCAGCCCCAGCATTTT,CASRTRQGNQPQHF
-,TRBJ2-7,-,TRBV15,TGTGCCACCAGCGCCGCGGGACGGCCATACGAGCAGTACTTC,CATSAAGRPYEQYF
TRBD1,TRBJ1-5,once,TRBV3-1/TRBV3-2,TGTGCCAGCAGCCTGGGGACAGGGAATCAGCCCCAGCATTTT,CASSLGTGNQPQHF
TRBD1,TRBJ1-1,-,TRBV4-1,TGCGCCAGCAGCCGAGAGACAGGGGGCCAAGGTGAAGCTTTCTTT,CASSRETGGQGEAFF
TRBD1,TRBJ2-7,-,TRBV5-3,TGTGCCGGCCCGGGACAGGGGGCCGAGAGCTCCTACGAGCAGTACTTC,CAGPGQGAESSYEQYF
-,TRBJ2-7,-,TRBV30,TGTGCCTGGAGTGGTAAGCACGAGCAGTACTTC,CAWSGKHEQYF
-,TRBJ1-1,few,TRBV7-9,TGTGCCAGCAGCTTAGGACAGAACACTGAAGCTTTCTTT,CASSLGQNTEAFF
-,TRBJ2-2,-,TRBV20-1,TGCAGTGCTAGTGCCGGCGGGGAGCTGTTTTTT,CSASAGGELFF
-,TRBJ2-3,-,TRBV10-2,TGCGCCAGCAGTGATTGGTTGAATACTAGCACAGATACGCAGTATTTT,CASSDWLNTSTDTQYF
-,TRBJ2-2,-,TRBV19,TGTGCCAGTCTCTCCGGGAGAGCCCCCGGGGAGCTGTTTTTT,CASLSGRAPGELFF
TRBD1,TRBJ1-2,-,TRBV29-1,TGCAGCGTGGGGACAGGGGGCAGAATCTATGGCTACACCTTC,CSVGTGGRIYGYTF
-,TRBJ1-5,-,TRBV28,TGTGCCAGCAGCGTCATCCTGGGGGGTGAACAGCCCCAGCATTTT,CASSVILGGEQPQHF
TRBD2,TRBJ2-1,-,TRBV7-9,TGTGCCAGCAGCCCAACGGGGGCTAGCGGGAGTTGGAATGAGCAGTTCTTC,CASSPTGASGSWNEQFF
-,TRBJ2-5,-,TRBV6-4,TGTGCCAGCAGTGGAGGCCAAAACCAAGAGACCCAGTACTTC,CASSGGQNQETQYF
-,TRBJ1-3,few,TRBV6-5,TGTGCCAGCAGTTCCAGGGGCATGGACACCATATATTTT,CASSSRGMDTIYF
-,TRBJ1-1,-,TRBV19,TGTGCCAGTAGTATAAGGGTAAGGGGCCCTGAAGCTTTCTTT,CASSIRVRGPEAFF
-,TRBJ2-2,-,TRBV3-1/TRBV3-2,TGTGCCAGCAGCCAAGATATCGACACCGGGGAGCTGTTTTTT,CASSQDIDTGELFF
TRBD1,TRBJ2-3,-,TRBV19,TGTGCCAGTAGTGCCCCGGGACAGCCCACAGATACGCAGTATTTT,CASSAPGQPTDTQYF
TRBD1,TRBJ2-2,once,TRBV6-4,TGTGCCACCGCCTTTTTAAGGGGGCGGGTAGTCGGGGAGCTGTTTTTT,CATAFLRGRVVGELFF
TRBD1,TRBJ2-5,-,TRBV7-7,TGTGCTAGCAGTTTGGACAGGGGAAAGGCGACCCAGTACTTC,CASSLDRGKATQYF
-,TRBJ1-1,-,TRBV27,TGTGCCAGCAGTTTAGGAGGGATCACTGAAGCTTTCTTT,CASSLGGITEAFF
-,TRBJ1-2,-,TRBV5-1,TGCGCCAGCAGCTCCACCTCGGGGGGGCTCTATGGCTACACCTTC,CASSSTSGGLYGYTF
-,TRBJ1-2,-,TRBV7-9,TGTGCCAGCAGCTTAGATGGCGGCTATTCTAACTATGGCTACACCTTC,CASSLDGGYSNYGYTF
TRBD1,TRBJ2-7,-,TRBV7-9,TGTGCCAGCAGCTTAACTATGGACAGGGTCTACGAGCAGTACTTC,CASSLTMDRVYEQYF
-,TRBJ2-7,few,TRBV5-1,TGCGCCAGCAGCAACCCGGACAGAGCTGCCTACGAGCAGTACTTC,CASSNPDRAAYEQYF
TRBD2,TRBJ2-2,-,TRBV5-1,TGCGCCAGCAGCTGGACGAGCGGGAGGGTTAACACCGGGGAGCTGTTTTTT,CASSWTSGRVNTGELFF
-,TRBJ1-4,-,TRBV10-2,TGCGCCAGCAGTGTTGGAGGGGAAAAACTGTTTTTT,CASSVGGEKLFF
-,TRBJ1-5,-,TRBV6-6,TGTGCCAGCAGTTTCGGACAGAGCAATCAGCCCCAGCATTTT,CASSFGQSNQPQHF
-,TRBJ1-5,-,TRBV6-6,TGTGCCAGCACAAGATCCAGGTTCTTGGGCAATCAGCCCCAGCATTTT,CASTRSRFLGNQPQHF
TRBD1,TRBJ2-7,few,TRBV19,TGTGCCAGTAGTGTGTACAGGGGGACCTACGAGCAGTACTTC,CASSVYRGTYEQYF
TRBD1,TRBJ2-2,few,TRBV10-1,TGCGCCAGCAGTGACGGGGACAGGGGGCCCGGGGAGCTGTTTTTT,CASSDGDRGPGELFF
TRBD1,TRBJ1-1,once,TRBV11-2,TGTGCCAGCAGCCCCGCCAGAGAGACAGGGGGCTCCCTGAGGACTGAAGCTTTCTTT,CASSPARETGGSLRTEAFF
-,TRBJ2-2,few,TRBV5-1,TGCGCCAGCAGCTTGCGTCTAGCGCGGGAAAACGGGGAGCTGTTTTTT,CASSLRLARENGELFF
-,TRBJ1-1,-,TRBV5-1,TGCGCCAGCAGCTGGGACATTGGGGACACTGAAGCTTTCTTT,CASSWDIGDTEAFF
TRBD2,TRBJ2-7,-,TRBV27,TGTGCCAGCAAACCTAGCGGGAGGGCCGGGTACGAGCAGTACTTC,CASKPSGRAGYEQYF
-,TRBJ1-3,once,TRBV2,TGTGCCAGCAGTCCGGGACAAGGGTTTTCTGGAAACACCATATATTTT,CASSPGQGFSGNTIYF
-,TRBJ2-3,once,TRBV5-1,TGCGCCAGCAGCTCGTCCCGGGGAACAGATACGCAGTATTTT,CASSSSRGTDTQYF
-,TRBJ2-1,few,TRBV24-1,TGTGCCACCTCTCCCGAGAGGACCTACAATGAGCAGTTCTTC,CATSPERTYNEQFF
-,TRBJ2-2,-,TRBV6-5,TGTGCCAGCCGCGGGAACTCTGACACCGGGGAGCTGTTTTTT,CASRGNSDTGELFF